This T cell receptor beta chain came from a study of PD-1 blockade in classical Hodgkin lymphoma. Whole-study results and caveats: Some patients began nivolumab under 1 year after ASCT. These patients were excluded from later analyses. A reduction in baseline TCR diversity was reportedly seen in newly diagnosed patients relative to healthy donors.

Profiling relied on immunoSEQ multiplex PCR, and the TCRdb table lists in-frame clones only, not all of them. In the table there are fewer than 95,000 clones, approximately 86% of which are singletons. About this clone itself: Its antigen is as yet unknown.

The CDR3 totals 15 residues. Trimming removed 3 bases from V and 9 bases from J; junction bases left unmatched: 10. Per germline, CDR1 KGHSH and CDR2 LQKENI. The time point: cycle 4 day 1 (C4D1), after less than seven weeks of nivolumab. Relapse was seen in all patients after autologous stem cell transplantation, and brentuximab vedotin exposure was variable. The sequences come from peripheral blood mononuclear cells (PBMCs), collected before the fourth cycle of nivolumab. This clonotype was obtained from a human donor with classical Hodgkin lymphoma. The chain has TRBV18 and TRBJ2-3; 9 nucleotides align to TRBD2. CDR3 sequence reads: CASSPRGGRAGTQYF. The CDR3 DNA sequence: TGTGCCAGCTCACCGAGGGGCGGGAGGGCCGGAACGCAGTATTTT.